These 25 T cell receptor beta chains were all obtained from the same sample, sequenced in a study of CD8 T cells in ankylosing spondylitis. TCRdb re-called the 5' RACE reads through MiXCR, storing one row per CDR3 protein. The sample has roughly 130,000 distinct CDR3 sequences; about 6.5% are singletons. Sequencing was performed on blood, either unsorted or a sorted T cell fraction (not recorded which). Receptors originate from a male donor with ankylosing spondylitis or in good health (not recorded which).

This clonotype has at least ten counts. The chain has TRBV7-9 and TRBJ2-2; possible D gene TRBD2, 5 bases. Germline V CDR1 and CDR2: SEHNR, FQNEAQ (reference sequence). The CDR3 length is 17 residues. Trimming stripped 8 bases from V and 2 bases from J, with 21 bases between. Here the CDR3 reads CASVSGMVGANTGELFF. The DNA of the CDR3 is TGTGCCAGCGTATCGGGAATGGTGGGAGCTAACACCGGGGAGCTGTTTTTT.

This clonotype was recorded many times. The rearrangement uses TRBV10-2 and TRBJ2-2; TRBD2 agrees at 10 bases. J gave up 6 bases and V 8 bases, and 12 bases lay outside the gene matches. From germline, CDR1 is WSHSY and CDR2 SAAADI. The CDR3 has 16 residues. CDR3 loop: CASSSLAGGGSGELFF. CDR3 in DNA: TGCGCCAGCTCCTCATTAGCGGGGGGCGGGTCCGGGGAGCTGTTTTTT.

Ten or more counts support this clonotype. This chain joins TRBV5-6 and TRBJ2-5; D is unclear. Deletions cut 0 bases from V and 5 bases from J, with 8 bases between. Germline V CDR1 and CDR2: SGHDT, YYEEEE. The CDR3 extends over 13 amino acids. CDR3 amino acids: CASSLDETETQYF. Here the CDR3 DNA reads TGTGCCAGCAGCTTGGACGAGACGGAGACCCAGTACTTC.

This clonotype occurred a few times. The chain has TRBV29-1 and TRBJ1-1, with 7 bases matching TRBD1. Trimming took 3 bases from V and 0 from J; bases not matched to a gene: 7. This CDR3 comprises 15 residues. Looked up from germline, CDR1 is SQVTM and CDR2 is ANQGSEA. The CDR3 loop reads CSVDAGQSMNTEAFF. CDR3 bases: TGCAGCGTTGATGCGGGACAGTCCATGAACACTGAAGCTTTCTTT.

This clonotype was detected ten times or more. The rearrangement uses TRBV5-1 and TRBJ2-7; D not certain. Germline values: CDR1 SGHRS, CDR2 YFSETQ. V shed 0 bases and J shed 0 bases, with 7 bases lying between them. The CDR3 length is 14 residues. In DNA form, the CDR3 reads TGCGCCAGCAGCTTGGACGGTTCCTCCTACGAGCAGTACTTC. Its translation is CASSLDGSSYEQYF.

The chain joins TRBV10-2 to TRBJ2-2, with D possibly TRBD1 on 6 matching bases. CDR3 length: 16 residues. Trimming left V 6 bases short and J 1 base short, with 15 bases between. Germline-derived CDR1 and CDR2 are WSHSY and SAAADI. The CDR3 DNA reads as TGCGCCAGCAGATCAGCCGGGACAATGAACACCGGGGAGCTGTTTTTT. Translation gives CASRSAGTMNTGELFF.

This clonotype occurred many times. V is TRBV28 and J is TRBJ1-1, with D tentatively TRBD1 (6 bases). Germline values: CDR1 MDHEN, CDR2 SYDVKM. The CDR3 consists of 14 residues. The germline V and J ends were trimmed by 2 bases and 0 bases, with 7 bases remaining between them. The CDR3 DNA follows: TGTGCCAGCAGTTTAGGACAGCTGAACACTGAAGCTTTCTTT. It specifies CASSLGQLNTEAFF.

This clonotype was detected ten times or more. The chain couples TRBV3-1 to TRBJ1-4; D is perhaps TRBD1 (5 bases). The CDR3 spans 15 residues. Looked up from germline, CDR1 is LGHDT and CDR2 is YNNKEL (reference sequence). V lost 4 bases and J 7 bases, leaving 16 bases between the germline ends. The CDR3 is CASSLQGDGGEKLFF. Written as DNA, the CDR3 is TGTGCCAGCAGCCTGCAGGGAGATGGCGGTGAAAAACTGTTTTTT.

This clonotype was recorded many times. This sequence joins TRBV7-9 and TRBJ2-7; D unresolved. V was pared by 4 bases and J by 4 bases, with 8 bases between. Germline CDR1 reads SEHNR; CDR2 reads FQNEAQ (reference sequence). This CDR3 has 12 residues. The CDR3 is CASSSRKYEQYF. The CDR3 bases are TGTGCCAGCAGCTCGCGGAAGTACGAGCAGTACTTC.

This clonotype was detected ten times or more. The chain recombines TRBV20-1 with TRBJ2-5; D is ambiguous. Germline V gene sequence: CDR1 DFQATT, CDR2 SNEGSKA (reference sequence). Trimming cost V 5 bases and J 2 bases, with 3 bases left between them. CDR3 length: 10 amino acids. CDR3 residues: CSAYQETQYF. CDR3 bases: TGCAGTGCTTATCAAGAGACCCAGTACTTC.

This clonotype was observed at least ten times. V and J are TRBV5-1 and TRBJ2-3; 11 bases align to TRBD2. CDR3 length: 16 amino acids. The V gene's germline CDR1 is SGHRS and CDR2 YFSETQ. Unmatched junction bases numbered 4, after V lost 4 bases and J lost 0 bases. The CDR3 sequence: CASSPRLAGSTDTQYF. The CDR3 DNA follows: TGCGCCAGCAGCCCGAGACTAGCGGGGAGCACAGATACGCAGTATTTT.

Ten or more counts support this clonotype. The V gene is TRBV10-3, the J gene TRBJ2-5; 7 bases map to TRBD1. The V gene end was trimmed by 2 bases and the J gene end by 4 bases; junction bases not matched to a gene: 10. Germline CDR1 ENHRY, CDR2 SYGVKD. The length of the CDR3 is 16 residues. The CDR3 DNA follows: TGTGCCATCAGTGAGGCCTTAGGGGGCGTCGGAGAGACCCAGTACTTC. This gives the protein CAISEALGGVGETQYF.

This clonotype came up many times. The chain links TRBV20-1 to TRBJ1-2, with D perhaps matching TRBD1 (6 bases). V shed 6 bases and J shed 8 bases, with 19 bases lying between them. Germline CDR1 and CDR2: DFQATT and SNEGSKA (reference sequence). The CDR3 extends over 13 amino acids. The CDR3 loop reads CSAESGTRGGYTF. In nucleotides, the CDR3 is TGCAGTGCGGAATCGGGGACAAGGGGAGGCTACACCTTC.

At least ten counts were recorded for this clonotype. The chain employs TRBV20-1 and TRBJ2-1; 7 bases are shared with TRBD1. CDR1 is DFQATT, CDR2 SNEGSKA, per germline (reference sequence). Trimming cost V 3 bases and J 0 bases; bases outside gene matches: 5. CDR3 length: 15 amino acids. The CDR3 DNA reads TGCAGTGCTAGGATTCGGGACAGCTCCTACAATGAGCAGTTCTTC. It specifies CSARIRDSSYNEQFF.

This clonotype has at least ten counts. The rearrangement joins TRBV20-1 to TRBJ2-1, with D perhaps matching TRBD2 (6 bases). This CDR3 has 16 amino acids. V was trimmed by 3 bases and J by 3 bases, leaving 18 bases between them. CDR1 is DFQATT, CDR2 SNEGSKA, per germline (reference sequence). CDR3 sequence: CSARGWIGSIYNEQFF. CDR3 DNA sequence: TGCAGTGCTAGGGGGTGGATCGGGAGTATCTACAATGAGCAGTTCTTC.

The table lists this clonotype with many counts. The chain joins TRBV5-5 to TRBJ2-3, with TRBD1 as a possible D gene (6 bases). Germline V gene lookup returns CDR1 SGHKS and CDR2 YYEKEE (reference sequence). Trimming left V 2 bases short and J 2 bases short, with 12 bases between. This CDR3 has 15 amino acids. The CDR3 DNA is TGTGCCAGCAGCTTCATAGGACAGTCCACAGATACGCAGTATTTT. Protein product: CASSFIGQSTDTQYF.

This clonotype was seen at least ten times. The rearrangement uses TRBV7-9 and TRBJ2-5; no definite D call. The CDR3 extends over 12 amino acids. V lost 10 bases and J lost 0, with 9 bases in between. CDR1 is SEHNR and CDR2 is FQNEAQ in the germline V gene (reference sequence). CDR3 amino acids: CANQADQETQYF. The CDR3 region has the DNA TGTGCCAACCAGGCGGACCAAGAGACCCAGTACTTC.

This clonotype was counted many times. This chain links TRBV5-5 with TRBJ2-7, with a possible D match to TRBD1 (5 bases). V shed 3 bases and J shed 2 bases, with 12 bases lying between them. Per germline, CDR1 SGHKS and CDR2 YYEKEE (reference sequence). The CDR3 totals 14 residues. The DNA of the CDR3 is TGTGCCAGCAGCTATAATACAGGAGCCTACGAGCAGTACTTC. It codes for CASSYNTGAYEQYF.

This clonotype was detected ten times or more. V gene TRBV12-3 or TRBV12-4 combines with J gene TRBJ2-1, with 10 bases that match TRBD2. This CDR3 has 13 amino acids. V dropped 4 bases and J dropped 8; count of bases not matched to a gene: 2. The CDR3 region is CASSSSGGYEQFF. CDR3 nucleotides: TGTGCCAGCAGTTCTAGCGGGGGATATGAGCAGTTCTTC.

This clonotype was detected many times. The V call is TRBV7-2, the J call TRBJ2-7, with TRBD2 matching 9 bases. J was trimmed by 5 bases and V by 2 bases; bases with no gene match: 1. CDR3 length: 13 residues. Germline V gene data show CDR1 as SGHTA and CDR2 as FQGNSA. The DNA of the CDR3 is TGTGCCAGCAGCTTACTAGCGGGACACGAGCAGTACTTC. Protein: CASSLLAGHEQYF.

Ten or more counts support this clonotype. The rearrangement links TRBV6-4 to TRBJ1-5; D gene ambiguous. CDR1 is MRHNA and CDR2 is SNTAGT in the germline V gene. V was pared by 3 bases and J by 0 bases, with 6 bases between. This CDR3 has 14 amino acids. CDR3 amino acids: CASSEQSSNQPQHF. CDR3 coding DNA: TGTGCCAGCAGTGAACAGTCTAGCAATCAGCCCCAGCATTTT.

At least ten counts were recorded for this clonotype. This sequence joins TRBV29-1 and TRBJ1-2; D may be TRBD1 (6 bases). Germline values: CDR1 SQVTM, CDR2 ANQGSEA. The CDR3 is 12 amino acids. V shed 4 bases and J shed 4 bases, with 10 bases lying between them. CDR3 in amino acids: CSVGGASYGYTF. The CDR3 region has the DNA TGCAGCGTTGGGGGGGCAAGCTATGGCTACACCTTC.

Many counts were recorded for this clonotype. V and J are TRBV5-6 and TRBJ2-2; weak D call: TRBD2 (5 bases). This CDR3 is built from 16 residues. V lost 0 bases to trimming and J lost 5 bases, with 14 bases between them. The germline gives CDR1 SGHDT, CDR2 YYEEEE. Here the CDR3 reads CASSLANAGLTGELFF. As DNA, the CDR3 is TGTGCCAGCAGCTTGGCCAATGCGGGTTTAACCGGGGAGCTGTTTTTT.

This clonotype was observed many times. The chain recombines TRBV20-1 with TRBJ2-3, with TRBD1 matching over 9 bases. The CDR3 covers 15 residues. The junction had 10 bases not matched to a gene; V was cut back by 5 bases and J by 4 bases. Looked up from germline, CDR1 is DFQATT and CDR2 is SNEGSKA (reference sequence). CDR3: CSAGTRDRASDTQYF. The CDR3 DNA reads as TGCAGTGCTGGGACCCGGGACAGGGCCTCAGATACGCAGTATTTT.

This clonotype was seen at least ten times. The chain joins TRBV12-3 or TRBV12-4 to TRBJ2-5, with D unclear. CDR3 size: 14 residues. V lost 5 bases to trimming and J lost 1 base, with 11 bases between them. CDR3 amino acids: CASSLRELQETQYF. CDR3 nucleotide sequence: TGTGCCAGCAGTCTAAGAGAGCTCCAAGAGACCCAGTACTTC.